These T cell receptor beta chains were read from a single sample in a study of cytomegalovirus exposure and HLA in healthy donors. Clones were read by immunoSEQ multiplex PCR, and TCRdb kept only the in-frame ones, dropping some. The sample consists of roughly 120,000 clones, under 90% of them appearing once. The sequencing input was PBMCs. The receptors stem from a woman aged 40 to 50 in good health and CMV-seronegative. The CDR3 runs from the conserved cysteine through the conserved F or W. The D gene is left open where the match is weak. Only part of the rows carry a size: once, few, many, or a class if the clone is expanded.

clone_size	j_call	v_call	d_call	cdr3_aa	cdr3_nt
.	TRBJ2-1	TRBV11-2	TRBD2	CASNLAGVSDEQFF	TGTGCCAGCAATCTAGCGGGAGTTAGCGATGAGCAGTTCTTC
.	TRBJ1-2	TRBV5-4	.	CASSLLGEPYGYTF	TGTGCCAGCAGCTTGCTCGGAGAGCCTTATGGCTACACCTTC
.	TRBJ2-1	TRBV7-9	TRBD2	CASRGTSGGNEQFF	TGTGCCAGCAGGGGGACTAGCGGGGGGAATGAGCAGTTCTTC
.	TRBJ1-5	TRBV6-1	TRBD1	CATNRGQNQPQHF	TGTGCCACCAACAGGGGACAGAATCAGCCCCAGCATTTT
many	TRBJ2-2	TRBV6-5	.	CATKRRRNTGELFF	TGTGCGACTAAGAGGAGGAGGAACACCGGGGAGCTGTTTTTT
.	TRBJ1-2	TRBV4-2	.	CASSQAGTLNYGYTF	TGTGCCAGCAGCCAAGCCGGGACTCTTAACTATGGCTACACCTTC
once	TRBJ2-5	TRBV4-1	TRBD2	CASSQDRLAGGLETQYF	TGCGCCAGCAGCCAAGATAGACTAGCGGGGGGGCTCGAGACCCAGTACTTC
.	TRBJ2-3	TRBV10-1	.	CASSDTSPSTDTQYF	TGCGCCAGCAGTGACACTAGTCCGAGCACAGATACGCAGTATTTT
once	TRBJ1-2	TRBV7-9	.	CASSLVLDRNYGYTF	TGTGCCAGCAGCTTAGTTCTGGACAGAAACTATGGCTACACCTTC
.	TRBJ1-1	TRBV9	.	CASSVQQANTEAFF	TGTGCCAGCAGCGTCCAACAGGCGAACACTGAAGCTTTCTTT
few	TRBJ1-4	TRBV5-6	TRBD1	CASTNLQGVEKLFF	TGTGCCAGCACGAACCTACAGGGGGTCGAAAAACTGTTTTTT
.	TRBJ2-5	TRBV11-2	.	CASSPRETQYF	TGTGCCAGCAGCCCCCGGGAGACCCAGTACTTC
.	TRBJ1-3	TRBV11-1	.	CASSFSWDSRSGNTIYF	TGTGCCAGCAGCTTCTCCTGGGACTCCCGCTCTGGAAACACCATATATTTT
.	TRBJ2-5	TRBV5-4	TRBD2	CAVWTSGRVGETQYF	TGTGCCGTGTGGACTAGCGGGAGGGTCGGGGAGACCCAGTACTTC
few	TRBJ1-1	TRBV6-1	.	CASGPDEAFF	TGTGCCAGCGGCCCCGATGAAGCTTTCTTT
.	TRBJ1-2	TRBV27	.	CASSSLVQPNYGYTF	TGTGCCAGCAGTTCCCTAGTTCAGCCCAACTATGGCTACACCTTC
.	TRBJ1-5	TRBV28	TRBD1	CAIGIRTGGGNQPQHF	TGTGCCATAGGGATAAGGACAGGGGGCGGCAATCAGCCCCAGCATTTT
.	TRBJ2-5	TRBV5-1	.	CASSPPGDQETQYF	TGCGCCAGCAGCCCCCCGGGAGATCAAGAGACCCAGTACTTC
.	TRBJ1-2	TRBV7-2	.	CASSLDRGGYTF	TGTGCCAGCAGCTTAGACCGGGGTGGCTACACCTTC
few	TRBJ1-5	TRBV2	.	CASSPGLSQPQHF	TGTGCCAGCTCTCCAGGGTTAAGTCAGCCCCAGCATTTT
.	TRBJ1-1	TRBV4-1	.	CASSRGDGVNTEAFF	TGCGCCAGCAGCCGGGGGGACGGAGTGAACACTGAAGCTTTCTTT
.	TRBJ1-3	TRBV5-6	.	CASNWGGPSSGNTIYF	TGTGCCAGCAACTGGGGAGGGCCGAGCTCTGGAAACACCATATATTTT
.	TRBJ2-1	TRBV7-3	TRBD1	CASSSWDSPEQFF	TGTGCCAGCAGCTCCTGGGACAGCCCTGAGCAGTTCTTC
.	TRBJ2-1	TRBV13	TRBD1	CASSRDRGNEQFF	TGTGCCAGCAGCCGGGACAGGGGCAATGAGCAGTTCTTC
.	TRBJ2-7	TRBV7-2	.	CASSLLDYEQYF	TGTGCCAGCAGCTTACTAGACTACGAGCAGTACTTC
.	TRBJ2-7	TRBV7-9	TRBD1	CSSSLALKQGIRTTSCYF	TGTTCCAGCAGCTTAGCGCTTAAACAGGGGATACGAACTACGAGTTGTTACTTC
.	TRBJ1-5	TRBV5-6	.	CASSRTTTWGNQPQHF	TGTGCCAGCAGCCGTACGACAACCTGGGGCAATCAGCCCCAGCATTTT
.	TRBJ2-1	TRBV4-1	.	CASSQEESGPEQFF	TGCGCCAGCAGCCAAGAAGAGTCAGGCCCCGAGCAGTTCTTC
.	TRBJ2-7	TRBV7-6	TRBD1	CASSNTGTGRNEQYF	TGTGCCAGCAGCAACACCGGGACAGGGAGAAACGAGCAGTACTTC
.	TRBJ2-1	TRBV7-9	TRBD2	CASSPRTSGRDNNEQFF	TGTGCCAGCAGCCCCCGGACTAGCGGGAGGGATAACAATGAGCAGTTCTTC
.	TRBJ2-5	TRBV7-2	TRBD2	CASSLGLAGGPETQYF	TGTGCCAGCAGCCTGGGACTAGCGGGAGGGCCTGAGACCCAGTACTTC
.	TRBJ2-7	TRBV5-4	.	CASSSPTQSNYEQYF	TGTGCCAGCAGCTCACCAACACAGTCCAACTACGAGCAGTACTTC
.	TRBJ2-3	TRBV9	.	CASSLAGEVTDTQYF	TGTGCCAGCAGCCTCGCCGGGGAGGTGACTGATACGCAGTATTTT
once	TRBJ2-7	TRBV28	TRBD2	CASSFRLAGFYEQYF	TGTGCCAGCAGTTTTAGGCTAGCGGGCTTCTACGAGCAGTACTTC
.	TRBJ2-1	TRBV11-2	TRBD1	CASSLTGLSYNEQFF	TGTGCCAGCAGCTTGACAGGGTTATCCTACAATGAGCAGTTCTTC
.	TRBJ2-3	TRBV2	.	CASSEQGSSTDTQYF	TGTGCCAGCAGCGAACAGGGTTCTAGCACAGATACGCAGTATTTT
.	TRBJ2-1	TRBV7-9	.	CASSLVSGDKFF	TGTGCCAGCAGCTTAGTGTCAGGCGATAAGTTCTTC
few	TRBJ2-7	TRBV10-3	TRBD2	CAISDRLAGRYEQYF	TGTGCCATCAGTGATAGGCTAGCGGGGAGGTACGAGCAGTACTTC
.	TRBJ2-3	TRBV4-3	TRBD2	CASSQGLAGATDTQYF	TGCGCCAGCAGCCAAGGTCTAGCGGGAGCCACAGATACGCAGTATTTT
.	TRBJ2-5	TRBV5-4	.	CASKIGGALETQYF	TGTGCCAGCAAGATAGGGGGGGCTTTGGAGACCCAGTACTTC
.	TRBJ2-1	TRBV2	TRBD2	CASSERASGGNQFF	TGTGCCAGCAGTGAAAGGGCTAGCGGGGGCAATCAGTTCTTC
.	TRBJ1-6	TRBV30	.	CAWNLGARSPLHF	TGTGCCTGGAACCTGGGGGCGCGTTCACCCCTCCACTTT
few	TRBJ1-4	TRBV5-1	.	CASSLEQPTNEKLFF	TGCGCCAGCAGCTTGGAACAGCCAACTAATGAAAAACTGTTTTTT
.	TRBJ2-7	TRBV7-2	TRBD2	CASKKSGTLLYEQYF	TGTGCCAGCAAAAAAAGCGGGACCCTACTCTACGAGCAGTACTTC
.	TRBJ2-1	TRBV6-5	TRBD2	CASSYSSGGSYNEQFF	TGTGCCAGCAGTTACTCTAGCGGGGGGTCCTACAATGAGCAGTTCTTC
.	TRBJ1-2	TRBV19	TRBD1	CASSRDSNFGYTF	TGTGCCAGTAGTAGGGACAGTAATTTTGGCTACACCTTC
.	TRBJ2-5	TRBV9	TRBD1	CASSQRTGGGTQYF	TGTGCCAGCAGCCAACGGACAGGGGGCGGGACCCAGTACTTC
many	TRBJ2-3	TRBV6-1	TRBD2	CASSESAGGADTQYF	TGTGCCAGCAGTGAATCTGCGGGGGGAGCAGATACGCAGTATTTT
.	TRBJ1-3	TRBV27	.	CASSPYRVNQGNTIYF	TGTGCCAGCAGTCCTTACAGGGTCAATCAGGGAAACACCATATATTTT
once	TRBJ2-7	TRBV19	TRBD1	CASSIDSRQGAVYEQYF	TGTGCCAGTAGTATAGACTCCCGACAGGGGGCGGTTTACGAGCAGTACTTC
.	TRBJ1-2	TRBV29-1	.	CSVSYNYGYTF	TGCAGCGTTTCGTATAACTATGGCTACACCTTC
.	TRBJ2-2	TRBV6-1	.	CASSEAPSVRELFF	TGTGCCAGCAGTGAAGCGCCTAGCGTACGGGAGCTGTTTTTT
.	TRBJ2-1	TRBV28	.	CASSLTYNEQFF	TGTGCCAGCAGTCTTACCTACAATGAGCAGTTCTTC